This section outlines one T cell receptor (beta chain) sequence together with its context. No antigen is known for it. This specimen belongs to a study of beta chain features in type 1 diabetes. Findings and limits, study-wide: When Type 1 diabetes patients were examined, their TCRB CDR3s proved moderately but significantly shorter in all four CD4+ subsets.

CDR3 length equals 15 residues. Germline CDR1 MNHNS, CDR2 SASEGT. The ends lost 2 bases at V and 1 base at J; junction bases unmatched: 2. cDNA synthesis used the whole RNA isolate, giving expressed TCRB sequences. Profiling relied on immunoSEQ multiplex PCR, and the TCRdb table lists in-frame clones only, not all of them. The table has 120,000 to 150,000 clones, under 60% seen once; the top ten hold around 0.45%. The receptor was derived from a young man in good health. The sample comprised Tregs from blood. This rearrangement joins TRBV6-1 to TRBJ2-1; 7 nucleotides agree with TRBD2. Written as DNA, the CDR3 is TGTGCCAGCAGTGAACAGCGGGGATCCTACAATGAGCAGTTCTTC. Translated: CASSEQRGSYNEQFF.